These 5 T cell receptor beta chains were sequenced from one sample in a study of OX40 agonist ivuxolimab in advanced cancers. Measured with immunoSEQ multiplex PCR; TCRdb has only the in-frame clones, and not every one. The table records 60,000 or so clones, 75% to 90% of them present only once. Sequencing used CD4+ or CD8+ T cells sorted from blood, obtained in a trial of the OX40 agonist ivuxolimab. Receptor source: an adult with an advanced solid tumor such as melanoma, head and neck, liver or kidney cancer.

The chain uses TRBV29-1 and TRBJ2-1; TRBD2 agrees at 11 bases. The CDR3 is 15 residues long. Germline assignment: CDR1 SQVTM and CDR2 ANQGSEA. The junction had 8 bases not matched to a gene; V was cut back by 6 bases and J by 4 bases. CDR3 in amino acids: CSVGGVAGGYNEQFF. The CDR3 region has the DNA TGCAGCGTGGGCGGGGTAGCGGGAGGGTACAATGAGCAGTTCTTC.

This chain uses TRBV4-1 with TRBJ2-7; 7 bases are a match to TRBD2. The J segment lost 3 bases and the V segment lost 1 base, leaving 0 bases of the junction unmatched. Germline lookup yields CDR1 MGHRA and CDR2 YSYEKL. The CDR3 consists of 13 residues. Written as DNA, the CDR3 is TGCGCCAGCAGCCAAGGGGGGGGCTACGAGCAGTACTTC. It translates to CASSQGGGYEQYF.

This chain joins TRBV10-1 and TRBJ2-2, with 12 positions matching TRBD2. V lost 3 bases, J lost 5 bases, and 7 bases stayed unmatched. This CDR3 comprises 17 residues. Germline CDR1 reads WNHNN; CDR2 reads SYGVQD (reference sequence). CDR3 sequence (DNA): TGCGCCAGCAGTGATCGTACTAGCGGGGGGCGAACCGGGGAGCTGTTTTTT. Its translation: CASSDRTSGGRTGELFF.

The genes are TRBV10-2 and TRBJ2-7; TRBD2 aligns across 8 bases. Germline lookup yields CDR1 WSHSY and CDR2 SAAADI. CDR3 length equals 14 residues. V shed 3 bases and J 6 bases; nucleotides not matched to a gene: 7. CDR3 sequence: CASSEVSGDFEQYF. The CDR3 bases are TGCGCCAGCAGTGAAGTTAGCGGGGACTTCGAGCAGTACTTC.

This clone was counted a single time. The rearrangement links TRBV7-6 to TRBJ2-3; a possible D gene is TRBD1 (6 bases). Germline V gives CDR1 SGHVS, CDR2 FNYEAQ. CDR3 length equals 14 residues. Trimming cost V 5 bases and J 3 bases, with 12 bases left between them. The CDR3 bases are TGTGCCAGCAGCATGACAGGAGAAACAGATACGCAGTATTTT. Residues: CASSMTGETDTQYF.